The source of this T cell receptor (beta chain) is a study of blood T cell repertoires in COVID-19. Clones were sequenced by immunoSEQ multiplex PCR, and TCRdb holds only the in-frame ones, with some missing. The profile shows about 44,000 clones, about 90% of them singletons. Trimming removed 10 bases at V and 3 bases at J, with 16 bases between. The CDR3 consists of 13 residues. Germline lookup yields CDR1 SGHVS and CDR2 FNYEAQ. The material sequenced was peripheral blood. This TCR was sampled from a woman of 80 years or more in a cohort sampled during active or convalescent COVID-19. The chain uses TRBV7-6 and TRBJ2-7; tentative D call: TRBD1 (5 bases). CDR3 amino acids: CATSKQVNYEQYF. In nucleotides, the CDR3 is TGTGCCACCTCAAAACAGGTTAACTACGAGCAGTACTTC.